A selection of T cell receptor beta chains follows, all from one sample in a study of blood T cell repertoires in COVID-19. The table came from immunoSEQ multiplex PCR; TCRdb's copy has only in-frame clones and leaves some out. The sample includes roughly 180,000 clones, around 85% seen only once; the top ten take more than 5.5%. What was sequenced was PBMCs or T cells enriched from blood (not recorded which). The receptors derive from a man aged 35 to 55 who had recovered from COVID-19. Both conserved end residues are part of each CDR3. The D gene is left open where the match is weak. The size field is filled for only some rows; it gives once, few, many or a size class.

abundance: few; d_gene: NA; v_gene: TRBV27; j_gene: TRBJ2-7; CDR3aa: CASSKTVLDNEQYF; CDR3nt: TGTGCCAGCAGTAAAACAGTACTCGACAACGAGCAGTACTTC
abundance: NA; d_gene: TRBD1; v_gene: TRBV2; j_gene: TRBJ1-6; CDR3aa: CATNRDRVNSPLHF; CDR3nt: TGTGCCACCAACAGGGACAGGGTCAATTCACCCCTCCACTTT
abundance: NA; d_gene: NA; v_gene: TRBV28; j_gene: TRBJ1-3; CDR3aa: CASSPPKNTIYF; CDR3nt: TGTGCCAGCAGCCCCCCAAAAAACACCATATATTTT
abundance: NA; d_gene: NA; v_gene: TRBV29-1; j_gene: TRBJ1-2; CDR3aa: CSVDHSINYGYTF; CDR3nt: TGCAGCGTTGATCACAGCATAAACTATGGCTACACCTTC
abundance: NA; d_gene: TRBD1; v_gene: TRBV7-6; j_gene: TRBJ1-1; CDR3aa: CASSDRGTVEAFF; CDR3nt: TGTGCCAGCAGTGATAGGGGGACAGTTGAAGCTTTCTTT
abundance: NA; d_gene: TRBD1; v_gene: TRBV29-1; j_gene: TRBJ2-3; CDR3aa: CSVSGGDTQYF; CDR3nt: TGCAGCGTCTCAGGGGGCGATACGCAGTATTTT
abundance: NA; d_gene: TRBD2; v_gene: TRBV9; j_gene: TRBJ2-3; CDR3aa: CASSVARGGTDTQYF; CDR3nt: TGTGCCAGCAGCGTAGCTCGGGGGGGCACAGATACGCAGTATTTT
abundance: NA; d_gene: NA; v_gene: TRBV2; j_gene: TRBJ2-5; CDR3aa: CASSEALRGGETQYF; CDR3nt: TGTGCCAGCAGTGAAGCGCTTCGGGGAGGAGAGACCCAGTACTTC
abundance: NA; d_gene: NA; v_gene: TRBV7-9; j_gene: TRBJ1-1; CDR3aa: CASTGRGAEAFF; CDR3nt: TGTGCCAGCACGGGCCGGGGGGCTGAAGCTTTCTTT
abundance: NA; d_gene: TRBD1; v_gene: TRBV7-6; j_gene: TRBJ2-6; CDR3aa: CASSTRQGVYSGANVLTF; CDR3nt: TGTGCCAGCAGCACCCGACAGGGGGTGTACTCTGGGGCCAACGTCCTGACTTTC
abundance: once; d_gene: TRBD2; v_gene: TRBV5-1; j_gene: TRBJ2-3; CDR3aa: CASSLRGLGGDTQYF; CDR3nt: TGCGCCAGCAGCTTGCGGGGACTAGGGGGGGATACGCAGTATTTT
abundance: NA; d_gene: NA; v_gene: TRBV5-1; j_gene: TRBJ1-2; CDR3aa: CASSLGGKNDGYTF; CDR3nt: TGCGCCAGCAGCTTGGGAGGGAAGAATGATGGCTACACCTTC
abundance: NA; d_gene: TRBD2; v_gene: TRBV12-3/TRBV12-4; j_gene: TRBJ2-7; CDR3aa: CASSQTSAYEQYF; CDR3nt: TGTGCCAGCAGCCAGACTAGCGCCTACGAGCAGTACTTC
abundance: NA; d_gene: TRBD1; v_gene: TRBV27; j_gene: TRBJ1-2; CDR3aa: CASSLAGGADYGYTF; CDR3nt: TGTGCCAGCAGTTTAGCAGGGGGCGCTGACTATGGCTACACCTTC
abundance: NA; d_gene: TRBD1; v_gene: TRBV5-1; j_gene: TRBJ2-2; CDR3aa: CASSHRGSNTGELFF; CDR3nt: TGCGCCAGCAGCCACAGGGGTTCGAACACCGGGGAGCTGTTTTTT
abundance: NA; d_gene: NA; v_gene: TRBV5-1; j_gene: TRBJ1-4; CDR3aa: CASSPAGGGEKLFF; CDR3nt: TGCGCCAGCAGCCCGGCGGGGGGAGGGGAAAAACTGTTTTTT
abundance: NA; d_gene: NA; v_gene: TRBV5-1; j_gene: TRBJ2-7; CDR3aa: CASSEGQYTGSAYEQYF; CDR3nt: TGCGCCAGCAGCGAAGGACAGTATACGGGATCGGCCTACGAGCAGTACTTC
abundance: NA; d_gene: NA; v_gene: TRBV1; j_gene: TRBJ2-1; CDR3aa: CTSSRGTSGYDNEQFF; CDR3nt: TGCACCAGCAGCCGAGGGACTAGCGGATACGACAATGAGCAGTTCTTC
abundance: NA; d_gene: NA; v_gene: TRBV6-5; j_gene: TRBJ1-4; CDR3aa: CASSYSGGDEKLFF; CDR3nt: TGTGCCAGCAGTTACAGCGGGGGGGATGAAAAACTGTTTTTT
abundance: NA; d_gene: NA; v_gene: TRBV12-5; j_gene: TRBJ2-7; CDR3aa: CASGLPRGLRAYEQYF; CDR3nt: TGTGCTAGTGGTTTGCCACGCGGTCTTCGCGCCTACGAGCAGTACTTC
abundance: NA; d_gene: TRBD1; v_gene: TRBV11-2; j_gene: TRBJ1-2; CDR3aa: CASSLVPGQGFDYTF; CDR3nt: TGTGCCAGCAGCTTAGTCCCGGGACAGGGTTTTGACTACACCTTC
abundance: NA; d_gene: TRBD1; v_gene: TRBV27; j_gene: TRBJ2-6; CDR3aa: CASSLVTGQGAKGANVLTF; CDR3nt: TGTGCCAGCAGTCTTGTGACTGGACAGGGGGCGAAAGGGGCCAACGTCCTGACTTTC
abundance: NA; d_gene: NA; v_gene: TRBV12-1; j_gene: TRBJ2-5; CDR3aa: CASSFHRGEETQYF; CDR3nt: TGTGCCAGCAGCTTTCACAGGGGCGAAGAGACCCAGTACTTC
abundance: NA; d_gene: TRBD2; v_gene: TRBV19; j_gene: TRBJ2-1; CDR3aa: CARGEGSGEQFF; CDR3nt: TGTGCCAGGGGGGAGGGTTCAGGTGAGCAGTTCTTC
abundance: once; d_gene: NA; v_gene: TRBV29-1; j_gene: TRBJ1-1; CDR3aa: CSVVGRIGPMNTEAFF; CDR3nt: TGCAGCGTTGTGGGGAGGATCGGGCCTATGAACACTGAAGCTTTCTTT
abundance: once; d_gene: NA; v_gene: TRBV28; j_gene: TRBJ1-4; CDR3aa: CASSSRAGMGEKLFF; CDR3nt: TGTGCCAGCAGTTCACGAGCGGGTATGGGCGAAAAACTGTTTTTT
abundance: NA; d_gene: NA; v_gene: TRBV2; j_gene: TRBJ2-7; CDR3aa: CASRRQVVPYEQYF; CDR3nt: TGTGCCAGCCGTAGACAGGTGGTTCCCTACGAGCAGTACTTC
abundance: NA; d_gene: TRBD2; v_gene: TRBV28; j_gene: TRBJ2-5; CDR3aa: CASWGGAETQYF; CDR3nt: TGTGCCAGCTGGGGAGGGGCAGAGACCCAGTACTTC
abundance: NA; d_gene: NA; v_gene: TRBV5-1; j_gene: TRBJ1-5; CDR3aa: CASSLGSGGVPQPQHF; CDR3nt: TGCGCCAGCAGCTTAGGTAGCGGGGGCGTCCCCCAGCCCCAGCATTTT
abundance: NA; d_gene: NA; v_gene: TRBV30; j_gene: TRBJ1-1; CDR3aa: CAWSVQRQVATEAFF; CDR3nt: TGTGCCTGGAGTGTACAAAGACAAGTCGCTACTGAAGCTTTCTTT
abundance: NA; d_gene: NA; v_gene: TRBV12-3/TRBV12-4; j_gene: TRBJ1-2; CDR3aa: CASSLAGNYGYTF; CDR3nt: TGTGCCAGCAGTTTAGCCGGTAACTATGGCTACACCTTC
abundance: NA; d_gene: NA; v_gene: TRBV11-3; j_gene: TRBJ2-2; CDR3aa: CASSGLDSRRSGELFF; CDR3nt: TGTGCCAGCAGCGGCCTCGACTCAAGGCGCTCCGGGGAGCTGTTTTTT